By sample share, the clone carrying this T cell receptor beta chain is medium-sized. TCRdb used MiXCR to reprocess the PCR reads, holding one entry per CDR3 protein. The repertoire holds 15,000 to 20,000 distinct CDR3 sequences, with 35% to 50% as singletons. From germline, CDR1 is SGHTA and CDR2 FQGNSA. This CDR3 region has 13 residues. The V and J ends lost 5 bases and 3 bases, in that order; junction bases with no gene match: 1. This sample was included in a study of tumor-infiltrating lymphocytes in oesophageal squamous cell carcinoma. The chain has TRBV7-2 and TRBJ2-3; 8 nucleotides match TRBD1. The receptor comes from a male donor with esophageal squamous cell carcinoma. The sequencing input was esophageal tumor tissue. The CDR3 DNA follows: TGTGCCAGCAGCCGGGACAGGACAGATACGCAGTATTTT. Its protein is CASSRDRTDTQYF.